A selection of T cell receptor beta chains follows, all from one sample in a study of OX40 agonist ivuxolimab in advanced cancers. Some clones are missing from TCRdb's copy, which holds only in-frame ones; the method was immunoSEQ multiplex PCR. The table includes some 83,000 clones, 90% to 95% detected once. The sample in question was CD4+ or CD8+ T cells sorted from blood, obtained in a trial of the OX40 agonist ivuxolimab. These receptors all stem from an adult with an advanced solid tumor such as melanoma, head and neck, liver or kidney cancer. CDR3s include the opening cysteine and the closing phenylalanine or tryptophan. A D gene is named only where the DNA matches it firmly. A clone size is listed for some rows: how often the clone was seen (once, few, many), or a class if it is expanded.

d_call j_call cdr3_length clone_size v_call cdr3_aa cdr3_nt
TRBD2 TRBJ2-3 18 - TRBV28 CASSSGYDSGILADTQYF TGTGCCAGCAGTTCGGGGTATGATAGCGGGATCTTAGCAGATACGCAGTATTTT
- TRBJ1-2 16 - TRBV28 CASRESRGKKNYGYTF TGTGCCAGCAGGGAAAGTAGGGGGAAGAAGAACTATGGCTACACCTTC
- TRBJ1-1 13 - TRBV28 CAILRESNTEAFF TGTGCCATCCTGAGGGAGTCTAACACTGAAGCTTTCTTT
TRBD1 TRBJ1-1 17 - TRBV5-8 CASSSGTGGFMNTEAFF TGTGCCAGCAGCTCCGGGACAGGGGGGTTTATGAACACTGAAGCTTTCTTT
- TRBJ2-4 16 - TRBV19 CASSPEGGLAKNIQYF TGTGCCAGTAGTCCCGAGGGGGGGCTAGCCAAAAACATTCAGTACTTC
- TRBJ1-5 13 - TRBV27 CASSPFRGSAQHF TGTGCCAGCAGTCCGTTCAGGGGATCAGCCCAGCATTTT
- TRBJ1-3 11 - TRBV20-1 CSARVSNTIYF TGCAGTGCTAGAGTTAGTAACACCATATATTTT
- TRBJ1-3 14 - TRBV6-1 CASRPEISGNTIYF TGTGCCAGCAGACCAGAGATCTCTGGAAACACCATATATTTT
TRBD2 TRBJ2-1 15 - TRBV5-1 CASSLSGTEYNEQFF TGCGCCAGCAGCTTGAGCGGGACTGAATACAATGAGCAGTTCTTC
- TRBJ1-4 16 - TRBV19 CASSTRLRATNEKLFF TGTGCCAGTAGTACCCGCCTTCGTGCAACTAATGAAAAACTGTTTTTT
- TRBJ2-6 17 - TRBV5-5 CASSLAHSPAGANVLTF TGTGCCAGCAGCTTGGCCCACAGCCCAGCGGGGGCCAACGTCCTGACTTTC
- TRBJ1-2 14 once TRBV30 CAWSQGWARYGYTF TGTGCCTGGAGTCAGGGTTGGGCGCGCTATGGCTACACCTTC
- TRBJ1-1 15 - TRBV6-5 CASSYSHEQGFEAFF TGTGCCAGCAGTTACTCCCATGAACAGGGTTTTGAAGCTTTCTTT
- TRBJ2-1 14 once TRBV15 CATSTTSRYNEQFF TGTGCCACCAGCACAACATCGCGGTACAATGAGCAGTTCTTC
- TRBJ2-1 12 - TRBV7-2 CASSPTRGEQFF TGTGCCAGCAGCCCCACCCGGGGCGAGCAGTTCTTC